What follows describes a single TCR beta chain. It lacks a known antigen. Base qualities were left out, and no much larger clone turns up one base away. Other DNA sequences in the sample encode the same CDR3. CDR1 is given as LGHDT and CDR2 as YNNKEL, both from the germline V gene (reference sequence). V is clipped by 0 bases and J by 6 bases, and the sequence between their germline boundaries is 3 bases long. Spanning cysteine to phenylalanine, the CDR3 consists of 12 amino acids. The retained sequence is limited to the CDR3, 36 bases, with the frame set at the first base. The sample comes from a study of Ad26.COV2.S vaccination and SARS-CoV-2 variants (dated by TCRdb to about 2021). Study-level background: Donors in the vaccine arm were drawn from COV1001, a multicentre, randomized, double-blind, placebo-controlled phase I-IIa trial testing Ad26.COV2.S in healthy adults. Dosing of Ad26.COV2.S was intramuscular, at either 5x10^10 or 1x10^11 viral particles, delivered as one shot or as two shots spaced 56 days apart. TCRbeta repertoire sequencing was used to assess the specificity and breadth of SARS-CoV-2-reactive T cell receptors after Ad26.COV2.S vaccination. The TCR-sequenced set comprised about 30 samples: around 20 Ad26.COV2.S vaccine recipients, 5 placebo recipients and 8 SARS-CoV-2 convalescent individuals. Trial participants were randomized into five groups of five: low-dose or high-dose Ad26.COV2.S given once or twice, or placebo on both occasions. Investigators did not know the trial group allocation while performing experiments and assessing outcomes.

Summary of the overall study and its limitations: Spike-specific TCR breadth was higher in Ad26.COV2.S recipients than in placebo recipients (P = 0.0014). The authors noted that the TCR breadth and depth analyses may have underestimated total T cell responses. Substantial breadth of spike-specific CD8+ and CD4+ T cell responses was reported after vaccination. Comparable non-spike TCR breadth was observed between vaccine and placebo recipients, consistent with only spike being contained in the vaccine. Comparing responses between vaccine doses or regimens was not something the study was powered to do.

The immunoSEQ Assay was the method used to sequence TCRbeta CDR3 regions. After extraction, genomic DNA underwent amplification by bias-controlled multiplex PCR, followed by high-throughput sequencing. In the authors' own workflow: Collapsing and filtering of sequences were performed to quantify the absolute abundance of each unique TCRbeta CDR3 region. Usable DNA was measured by amplifying reference genes present in all nucleated cells, and TCRbeta template counts were normalized to that usable DNA to estimate T cell fraction. Repertoire TCRs were annotated as SARS-CoV-2-specific when V gene, CDR3 amino acid sequence and J gene were exactly matched to a known reactive TCR set. MIRA supplied the reference SARS-CoV-2 TCR set, which was filtered for enrichment in COVID-19-positive ImmuneCODE repertoires so that public or cross-reactive TCRs were removed. Based on the MIRA antigens, annotated TCRs were further analysed at the level of specific ORF or position within ORF. Breadth was defined as annotated unique rearrangements over total unique productive rearrangements; depth was the summed frequency of those rearrangements. Group comparisons of TCR breadth used two-sided Wilcoxon rank-sum tests. Held by TCRdb, this immuneACCESS table contains in-frame sequences only and omits some clones. Under half of the omission traces to an unresolved V gene where checked; the cause of the rest is unknown. V and J calls and clone size are given by that table; D and trimming were obtained from the DNA. The sample contains fewer than 400,000 clones, less than 90% of them found a single time. Clones ranked in the top ten supply 3% to 3.5% of the sample.

The sample's treatment or condition label, decoded: approximately 18 received Ad26.COV2.S at low or high dose, single or two shots; 5 received placebo; per-sample allocation not given. Repertoires of vaccine and placebo recipients were sequenced from samples collected on day 63 after the first injection. Cohort 1b enrolled 20 to 30 adults aged 18-55 years at a single site in Boston, USA, between 29 July and 7 August 2020. Ad26.COV2.S was a replication-incompetent adenovirus type 26 vector expressing a prefusion-stabilized SARS-CoV-2 spike protein from the original Wuhan strain. The chain is assembled from TRBV3-1 (or the pseudogene TRBV3-2) and TRBJ1-5; confidence is insufficient to name the D gene. The material was peripheral blood, obtained in a trial of Ad26.COV2.S vaccine versus placebo. The sequence was collected from a person aged 18 to 65 who received the Ad26.COV2.S COVID-19 vaccine or a placebo. The CDR3 amino acid sequence is: CASSQEGQPQHF. Here is the DNA: TGTGCCAGCAGCCAAGAGGGTCAGCCCCAGCATTTT.